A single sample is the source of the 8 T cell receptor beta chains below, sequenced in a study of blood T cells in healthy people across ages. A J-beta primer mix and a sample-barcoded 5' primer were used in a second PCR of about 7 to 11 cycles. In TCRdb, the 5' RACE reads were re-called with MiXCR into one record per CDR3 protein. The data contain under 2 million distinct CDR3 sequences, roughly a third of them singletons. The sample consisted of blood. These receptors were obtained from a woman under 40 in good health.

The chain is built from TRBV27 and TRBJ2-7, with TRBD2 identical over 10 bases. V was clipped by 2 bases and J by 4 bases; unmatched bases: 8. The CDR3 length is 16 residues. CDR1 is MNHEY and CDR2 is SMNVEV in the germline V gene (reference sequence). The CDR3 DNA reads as TGTGCCAGCAGTTTAAAGGCTAGCGGGAGTGGGTACGAGCAGTACTTC. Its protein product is CASSLKASGSGYEQYF.

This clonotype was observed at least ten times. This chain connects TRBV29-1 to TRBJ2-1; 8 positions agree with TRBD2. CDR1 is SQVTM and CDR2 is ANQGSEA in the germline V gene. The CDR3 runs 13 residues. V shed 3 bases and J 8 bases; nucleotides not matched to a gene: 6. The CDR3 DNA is TGCAGCGTTGAGTTAGCGGGGCCCCATGAGCAGTTCTTC. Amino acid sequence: CSVELAGPHEQFF.

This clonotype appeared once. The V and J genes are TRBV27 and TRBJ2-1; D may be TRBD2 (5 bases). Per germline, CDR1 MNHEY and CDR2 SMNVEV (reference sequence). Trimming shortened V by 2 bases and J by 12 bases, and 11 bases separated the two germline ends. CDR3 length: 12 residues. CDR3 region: CASSLEGVGQFF. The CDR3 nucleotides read TGTGCCAGCAGTTTAGAGGGAGTCGGGCAGTTCTTC.

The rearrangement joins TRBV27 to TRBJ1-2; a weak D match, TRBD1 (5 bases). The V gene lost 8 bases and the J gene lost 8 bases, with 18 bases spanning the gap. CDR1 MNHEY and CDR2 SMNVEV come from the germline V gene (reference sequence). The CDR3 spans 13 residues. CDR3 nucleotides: TGTGCCAGCCGGGGGTTGACAATTTACGGCTACACCTTC. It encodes CASRGLTIYGYTF.

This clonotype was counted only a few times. In DNA form, the CDR3 reads TGTGCCAGCAGCGTAGGACTGCCAGATACGCAGTATTTT. Its protein is CASSVGLPDTQYF. This chain uses TRBV9 with TRBJ2-3; D gene uncertain. Trimming took off 0 bases at V and 4 bases at J, with 6 bases between the two ends. The germline CDR1 and CDR2 sequences are SGDLS and YYNGEE. The CDR3 is 13 residues long.

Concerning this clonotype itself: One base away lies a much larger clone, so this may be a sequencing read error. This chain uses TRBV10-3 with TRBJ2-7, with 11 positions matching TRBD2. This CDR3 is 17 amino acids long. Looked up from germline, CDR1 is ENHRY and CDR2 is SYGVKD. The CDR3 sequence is CAISESGDTSGRYVQYF. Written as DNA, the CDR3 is TGTGCCATCAGTGAGTCGGGGGATACTAGCGGGAGATACGTGCAGTACTTC.

CDR3 DNA: TGTGCCAGCAGCTTAAGGGGGAGGGCCACAGATACGCAGTATTTT. Protein: CASSLRGRATDTQYF. The chain joins TRBV11-1 to TRBJ2-3; tentative D call: TRBD2 (7 bases). The CDR3 has 15 residues. V shed 2 bases and J shed 2 bases, with 11 bases lying between them. Germline CDR1 reads SGHAT; CDR2 reads FQDESV (reference sequence).

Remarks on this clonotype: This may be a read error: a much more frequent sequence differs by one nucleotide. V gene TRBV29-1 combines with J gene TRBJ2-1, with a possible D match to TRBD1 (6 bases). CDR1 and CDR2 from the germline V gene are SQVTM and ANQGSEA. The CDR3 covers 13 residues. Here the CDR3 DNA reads TGCAGCTCCGGGACACGCACACACAATGGGCAGTTCTTC. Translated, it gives CSSGTRTHNGQFF.